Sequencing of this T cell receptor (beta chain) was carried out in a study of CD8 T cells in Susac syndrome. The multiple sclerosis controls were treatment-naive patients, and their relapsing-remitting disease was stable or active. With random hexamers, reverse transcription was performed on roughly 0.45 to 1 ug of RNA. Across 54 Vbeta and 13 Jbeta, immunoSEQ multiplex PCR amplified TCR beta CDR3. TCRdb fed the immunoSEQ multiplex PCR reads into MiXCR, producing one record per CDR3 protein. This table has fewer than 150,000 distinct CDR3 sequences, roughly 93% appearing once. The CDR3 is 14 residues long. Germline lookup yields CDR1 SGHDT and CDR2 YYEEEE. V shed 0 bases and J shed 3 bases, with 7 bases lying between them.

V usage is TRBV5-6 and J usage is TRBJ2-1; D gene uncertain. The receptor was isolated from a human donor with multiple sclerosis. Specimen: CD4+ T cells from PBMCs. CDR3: CASSLADIYNEQFF. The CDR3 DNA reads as TGTGCCAGCAGCTTGGCCGACATCTACAATGAGCAGTTCTTC.